The 8 T cell receptor beta chains presented below share a single source sample, sequenced in a study of shared clonotypes between healthy human individuals. Assay: immunoSEQ multiplex PCR; the TCRdb copy retains only in-frame clones and omits some. This table holds 2.5 million or so clones, over 85% found once. The sequenced material came from naive CD4+ T cells sorted from blood. Subset specified: CD45RA+ positively selected. These receptors were collected from a man aged 18 to 30 in good health.

The chain is built from TRBV12-5 and TRBJ2-7, with unresolved D. CDR1 LGHNT and CDR2 FRNRAP come from the germline V gene. The CDR3 covers 13 residues. V lost 6 bases, J lost 1 base, and 10 bases lay in between. Written as DNA, the CDR3 is TGTGCTAGTGGGCGCACTGAGTCCTACGAGCAGTACTTC. This codes for CASGRTESYEQYF.

The rearrangement joins TRBV25-1 to TRBJ2-1; D gene ambiguous. Per the germline V gene, CDR1 is MGHDK and CDR2 is SYGVNS. The V end was cut by 3 bases, the J end by 9 bases, with 12 bases between. This CDR3 has 13 amino acids. CDR3 residues: CASSDSRALEQFF. The CDR3 DNA reads as TGTGCCAGCAGTGACTCTAGGGCCCTTGAGCAGTTCTTC.

Concerning this clone itself: Other DNA sequences in this specimen translate into the identical CDR3. This chain connects TRBV30 to TRBJ2-5; 14 positions match TRBD2. Germline V gene lookup returns CDR1 GTSNPN and CDR2 SVGIG (reference sequence). This CDR3 contains 15 residues. J gave up 4 bases and V 2 bases, and 3 bases lay outside the gene matches. Here the CDR3 reads CAWSSGLAGGETQYF. The CDR3 nucleotides are TGTGCCTGGAGTTCCGGACTAGCGGGGGGAGAGACCCAGTACTTC.

The V gene is TRBV30, the J gene TRBJ2-4, with 7 positions matching TRBD1. The CDR3 spans 14 residues. Germline-derived CDR1 and CDR2 are GTSNPN and SVGIG (reference sequence). The V segment lost 4 bases and the J segment 3 bases; nucleotides outside the gene matches: 6. The CDR3 loop reads CAWTTGVSKNIQYF. The CDR3 region has the DNA TGTGCCTGGACCACAGGGGTTAGCAAAAACATTCAGTACTTC.

The chain recombines TRBV5-1 with TRBJ2-7; D may correspond to TRBD1 or TRBD2 (5 bases each). Germline CDR1 SGHRS, CDR2 YFSETQ. CDR3 size: 16 residues. V dropped 3 bases and J dropped 3 bases, with 19 bases sitting between them. Written as DNA, the CDR3 is TGCGCCAGCAGCTCCAACGTTCGGGACGGAAACTACGAGCAGTACTTC. Amino acid sequence: CASSSNVRDGNYEQYF.

The chain employs TRBV5-1 and TRBJ2-5; no reliable D call. Looked up from germline, CDR1 is SGHRS and CDR2 is YFSETQ. V was pared by 4 bases and J by 3 bases, with 13 bases between. The CDR3 sequence is 14 residues long. In DNA form, the CDR3 reads TGCGCCAGCAGCCTGTCTCGGGTAGAAGAGACCCAGTACTTC. Its translation is CASSLSRVEETQYF. Looking up the rest from reference TRBV5-1 and TRBJ2-5 gives the full variable domain: KAGVTQTPRYLIKTRGQQVTLSCSPISGHRSVSWYQQTPGQGLQFLFEYFSETQRNKGNFPGRFSGRQFSNSRSEMNVSTLELGDSALYLCASSLSRVEETQYFGPGTRLLVL.

The rearrangement joins TRBV29-1 to TRBJ2-5; 11 bases align to TRBD2. The CDR3 runs to 13 residues. CDR1 SQVTM and CDR2 ANQGSEA come from the germline V gene. V lost 5 bases, J lost 2 bases, and 1 base stayed unmatched. The DNA for the CDR3 is TGCAGCGTTCGGACTAGCGGGCAAGAGACCCAGTACTTC. It specifies CSVRTSGQETQYF. Based on the CDR3 plus reference TRBV29-1 and TRBJ2-5, the full variable domain is SAVISQKPSRDICQRGTSLTIQCQVDSQVTMMFWYRQQPGQSLTLIATANQGSEATYESGFVIDKFPISRPNLTFSTLTVSNMSPEDSSIYLCSVRTSGQETQYFGPGTRLLVL.

This sequence joins TRBV19 and TRBJ2-3; maybe TRBD1 (5 bases). V was trimmed by 4 bases and J by 0 bases, leaving 17 bases between them. The CDR3 totals 17 residues. The germline V gene has CDR1 LNHDA and CDR2 SQIVND (reference sequence). DNA for the CDR3: TGTGCCAGTAGTACTGTAATTGCTAGGGGTAGCACAGATACGCAGTATTTT. It codes for CASSTVIARGSTDTQYF.